One sample yielded the 17 T cell receptor beta chains listed below, sequenced in a study of cytotoxic CD8 clonotypes in ibrutinib-treated CLL. Data came from immunoSEQ multiplex PCR; TCRdb stores just in-frame clones and leaves some out. The profile shows about 310,000 clones, around four fifths of them singletons. The sample in question was PBMCs, obtained before ibrutinib treatment. The receptors shown here come from a human donor with chronic lymphocytic leukemia.

This clone was detected only a few times. The chain is built from TRBV25-1 and TRBJ2-1; TRBD1 aligns across 10 bases. The CDR3 runs 13 residues. The germline gives CDR1 MGHDK, CDR2 SYGVNS. Germline trimming cut 8 bases from V and 3 bases from J; bases unmatched to any gene: 1. Written as DNA, the CDR3 is TGTGCCAGCGGGGACAGGGGCTACAATGAGCAGTTCTTC. Encoded protein: CASGDRGYNEQFF.

The chain recombines TRBV11-2 with TRBJ2-1, with 10 bases fitting TRBD2. The length of the CDR3 is 17 residues. The germline CDR1 and CDR2 sequences are SGHAT and FQNNGV. After removal of 2 bases from V and 0 bases from J, the junction contained 4 bases not matched to a gene. The CDR3 here is CASSLLAGVLSYNEQFF. The CDR3 DNA reads TGTGCCAGCAGCTTACTAGCGGGAGTCCTCTCCTACAATGAGCAGTTCTTC. Full variable domain (outside the CDR3, taken from reference TRBV11-2 and TRBJ2-1): EAGVAQSPRYKIIEKRQSVAFWCNPISGHATLYWYQQILGQGPKLLIQFQNNGVVDDSQLPKDRFSAERLKGVDSTLKIQPAKLEDSAVYLCASSLLAGVLSYNEQFFGPGTRLTVL.

The rearrangement joins TRBV11-2 to TRBJ2-7; TRBD1 aligns across 7 bases. This CDR3 has 15 amino acids. Trimming at V came to 1 base and at J to 5 bases, leaving 8 bases not matched to a gene. CDR1 and CDR2 (germline): SGHAT, FQNNGV. DNA for the CDR3: TGTGCCAGCAGCTTAGTCGTGACAGGGTCCCACGAGCAGTACTTC. Its protein product is CASSLVVTGSHEQYF.

J is TRBJ1-1 and V is TRBV28; no clear D. The V end was cut by 7 bases, the J end by 1 base, with 7 bases between. The CDR3 has 12 amino acids. The germline CDR1 and CDR2 sequences are MDHEN and SYDVKM. The CDR3 region is CASIRENTEAFF. CDR3 DNA: TGTGCCAGCATCCGGGAGAACACTGAAGCTTTCTTT.

This sequence joins TRBV7-3 and TRBJ2-1; 9 bases are a match to TRBD2. The junction had 8 bases not matched to a gene; V was cut back by 5 bases and J by 3 bases. In germline, CDR1 is SGHTA, CDR2 FQGTGA. CDR3 length: 16 amino acids. CDR3 bases: TGTGCCAGCAGCCCCCGGGCGGGAGGGATCTACAATGAGCAGTTCTTC. Its protein is CASSPRAGGIYNEQFF.

This clone was recorded once. V and J are TRBV30 and TRBJ2-3; unclear D gene. The CDR3 has 12 amino acids. Trimming took off 0 bases at V and 4 bases at J, with 5 bases between the two ends. Germline-derived CDR1 and CDR2 are GTSNPN and SVGIG (reference sequence). DNA for the CDR3: TGTGCCTGGAGTGTACAGTCAGATACGCAGTATTTT. Protein: CAWSVQSDTQYF.

The chain combines TRBV27 with TRBJ1-5; D unclear. The CDR3 covers 14 residues. Trimming pared 5 bases from V and 2 bases from J, leaving 10 bases between. Germline CDR1 MNHEY, CDR2 SMNVEV (reference sequence). This CDR3 is CASSIRWGNQPQHF. As DNA, the CDR3 is TGTGCCAGCAGTATCAGGTGGGGCAATCAGCCCCAGCATTTT.

CDR3 sequence reads: CASSTRSGTREFYEQYF. The CDR3, as DNA: TGTGCCAGCAGTACCCGTTCCGGGACACGGGAATTCTACGAGCAGTACTTC. This chain links TRBV7-8 with TRBJ2-7, with D tentatively TRBD1 (6 bases). Germline values: CDR1 SGHVS, CDR2 FQNEAQ. V shed 6 bases and J shed 3 bases, with 24 bases lying between them. The CDR3 has 17 residues.

This chain links TRBV18 with TRBJ2-1; the match to TRBD2 covers 14 bases. This CDR3 has 17 amino acids. Germline V gene lookup returns CDR1 KGHSH and CDR2 LQKENI. Trimming removed 5 bases from V and 9 bases from J; junction bases left unmatched: 12. The CDR3 reads CASSNLRLAGGRGEQFF. In DNA form, the CDR3 reads TGTGCCAGCTCAAACTTAAGACTAGCGGGAGGGCGGGGTGAGCAGTTCTTC.

The rearrangement links TRBV30 to TRBJ2-7; D perhaps matches TRBD1 (6 bases). V lost 2 bases to trimming and J lost 2 bases, with 13 bases between them. The germline CDR1 and CDR2 sequences are GTSNPN and SVGIG (reference sequence). The CDR3 spans 14 residues. The CDR3 sequence is CAWSFDRSTYEQYF. The CDR3 nucleotides are TGTGCCTGGAGTTTTGACAGGTCGACCTACGAGCAGTACTTC.

This clone was recorded only once. The chain has TRBV30 and TRBJ2-2; D tentatively fits TRBD1 or TRBD2 (6 bases each). The CDR3 is 14 residues long. Trimming removed 2 bases from V and 5 bases from J, with 12 bases in between. Germline V gene sequence: CDR1 GTSNPN, CDR2 SVGIG (reference sequence). DNA of the CDR3: TGTGCCTGGAGTCGGGGGCTGTGGACCGGGGAGCTGTTTTTT. Translation: CAWSRGLWTGELFF.

The CDR3 sequence: CASRQGGSYNEQFF. CDR3 in DNA: TGTGCCAGCAGACAGGGCGGCTCCTACAATGAGCAGTTCTTC. The V gene is TRBV28, the J gene TRBJ2-1, with D possibly matching TRBD1 (6 bases). The germline V gene encodes CDR1 MDHEN and CDR2 SYDVKM. V shed 6 bases and J shed 0 bases, with 9 bases lying between them. The CDR3 contains 14 residues.

The chain has TRBV9 and TRBJ2-2; 8 bases map to TRBD2. This CDR3 is built from 17 residues. Germline CDR1 is SGDLS and CDR2 is YYNGEE. J gave up 0 bases and V 3 bases, and 7 bases lay outside the gene matches. CDR3 in DNA: TGTGCCAGCAGCGCCCCCACTAGCGGCCCGAACACCGGGGAGCTGTTTTTT. It translates to CASSAPTSGPNTGELFF.

J is TRBJ2-7 and V is TRBV11-3; D remains ambiguous. The CDR3 is made up of 12 amino acids. Trimming cost V 1 base and J 4 bases, with 5 bases left between them. Germline lookup yields CDR1 SGHNT and CDR2 YENEEA. The CDR3 nucleotides read TGTGCCAGCAGCTTAGCCGTATACGAGCAGTACTTC. Translation: CASSLAVYEQYF.

This clone was counted only a few times. Here the CDR3 DNA reads TGCGCCAGCAGCCAAGATCTTACCGGGCCTCGTAATGAAAAACTGTTTTTT. It yields the protein CASSQDLTGPRNEKLFF. The chain carries TRBV4-3 and TRBJ1-4; D remains ambiguous. CDR3 length equals 17 residues. Per the germline V gene, CDR1 is LGHNA and CDR2 is YSLEER. Deletions cut 0 bases from V and 4 bases from J, with 15 bases between.

The V gene is TRBV7-2, the J gene TRBJ1-2; 9 bases are a match to TRBD1. Looked up from germline, CDR1 is SGHTA and CDR2 is FQGNSA. The CDR3 spans 15 residues. With 5 bases clipped from V and 4 bases from J, the junction kept 8 bases outside the gene matches. The CDR3 DNA reads TGTGCCAGCAGCCCAGACAGGGGGGGGCTCTATGGCTACACCTTC. This encodes CASSPDRGGLYGYTF.

V is TRBV5-1 and J is TRBJ1-2; D gene ambiguous. Germline values: CDR1 SGHRS, CDR2 YFSETQ. The CDR3 has 13 amino acids. V lost 5 bases and J 2 bases, leaving 10 bases between the germline ends. DNA for the CDR3: TGCGCCAGCAGACCCGACGGGAACTATGGCTACACCTTC. It is translated as CASRPDGNYGYTF.